The 12 T cell receptor beta chains in this list originate from one sample, sequenced in a study of neurological immune-mediated disorders (dated by TCRdb to about 2019). The library relied on 5' RACE. Sequenced on an Illumina HiSeq 2500. TCRdb reworked the public reads: Q25 trimming with fastp, MiXCR clone assembly, productive beta chains retained. When rows share a CDR3 protein, they turn into one entry using the most common DNA and genes. The sample table lists just under 60,000 distinct CDR3 sequences, roughly 3.5% of them with a count of one. The top ten clones comprise about 3% of the sample. Sequencing was carried out using PBMCs. The receptors shown here come from a woman aged 25 to 39 with multiple sclerosis.

This clonotype was recorded at least ten times. V gene TRBV5-1 combines with J gene TRBJ2-1; 10 positions match TRBD1. The ends lost 6 bases at V and 6 bases at J; junction bases unmatched: 3. The CDR3 has 13 amino acids. Germline V gene sequence: CDR1 SGHRS, CDR2 YFSETQ. This CDR3 is CASTGQGINEQFF. The CDR3 DNA sequence: TGCGCCAGCACGGGACAGGGGATCAATGAGCAGTTCTTC.

This clonotype was seen ten or more times. This chain joins TRBV7-2 and TRBJ2-5; perhaps TRBD2 as D (5 bases). Germline CDR1 SGHTA, CDR2 FQGNSA. Trimming removed 5 bases at V and 7 bases at J, with 17 bases between. This CDR3 is 14 amino acids long. The CDR3 is CASSPSRPAGTQYF. Here the CDR3 DNA reads TGTGCCAGCAGCCCTAGTCGGCCCGCGGGGACCCAGTACTTC.

This clonotype came up many times. This rearrangement joins TRBV29-1 to TRBJ1-1; 7 nucleotides align to TRBD1. CDR1 SQVTM and CDR2 ANQGSEA come from the germline V gene. Trimming removed 3 bases from V and 0 bases from J; junction bases left unmatched: 13. The CDR3 is 17 residues long. The CDR3 DNA is TGCAGCGTTGATCTTGGCAGGGGGGGGATATTGAACACTGAAGCTTTCTTT. This gives the protein CSVDLGRGGILNTEAFF.

Many counts were recorded for this clonotype. The chain is built from TRBV5-1 and TRBJ1-2; 10 positions match TRBD1. V lost 0 bases to trimming and J lost 5 bases; unmatched junction nucleotides: 7. The CDR3 is 16 amino acids. Germline loops: CDR1 SGHRS, CDR2 YFSETQ. The CDR3 is CASSLGGQGSWYGYTF. The DNA of the CDR3 is TGCGCCAGCAGCTTGGGGGGACAGGGGTCGTGGTATGGCTACACCTTC. The full variable domain, with the rest looked up from reference TRBV5-1 and TRBJ1-2, is KAGVTQTPRYLIKTRGQQVTLSCSPISGHRSVSWYQQTPGQGLQFLFEYFSETQRNKGNFPGRFSGRQFSNSRSEMNVSTLELGDSALYLCASSLGGQGSWYGYTFGSGTRLTVV.

This clonotype appeared many times. V and J are TRBV24-1 and TRBJ2-1; TRBD2 matches at 9 bases. In germline, CDR1 is KGHDR, CDR2 SFDVKD. The V gene end was trimmed by 4 bases and the J gene end by 3 bases; junction bases not matched to a gene: 6. The CDR3 length is 16 residues. The CDR3, as DNA: TGTGCCACCAGTGAGAAGCGGGGGGCCAACTACAATGAGCAGTTCTTC. Its translation: CATSEKRGANYNEQFF.

This clonotype was seen more than once but under ten times. This chain uses TRBV9 with TRBJ2-1; 7 bases match TRBD2. CDR1 is SGDLS, CDR2 YYNGEE, per germline. V shed 0 bases and J 5 bases; nucleotides not matched to a gene: 8. This CDR3 region has 16 residues. The CDR3 sequence is CASSVVPAGNNNEQFF. The CDR3 DNA is TGTGCCAGCAGCGTAGTTCCAGCGGGAAATAACAATGAGCAGTTCTTC.

At least ten counts were recorded for this clonotype. This rearrangement joins TRBV5-1 to TRBJ1-1, with D perhaps TRBD1 (6 bases). CDR1 SGHRS and CDR2 YFSETQ come from the germline V gene. The germline V and J ends were trimmed by 2 bases and 5 bases, with 16 bases remaining between them. The CDR3 consists of 15 residues. CDR3 bases: TGCGCCAGCAGCTTCAACCCGACAGGCGTAACTGAAGCTTTCTTT. Its translation is CASSFNPTGVTEAFF.

At least ten counts were recorded for this clonotype. The J gene is TRBJ1-1, the V gene TRBV29-1, with D perhaps TRBD1 (5 bases). Trimming took 7 bases from V and 1 from J, leaving 10 bases between them. Germline CDR1 is SQVTM and CDR2 is ANQGSEA. The CDR3 consists of 12 residues. In DNA form, the CDR3 reads TGCAGCGGCAGGGTCGGGAACACTGAAGCTTTCTTT. Its translation is CSGRVGNTEAFF. Based on the CDR3 plus reference TRBV29-1 and TRBJ1-1, the full variable domain is SAVISQKPSRDICQRGTSLTIQCQVDSQVTMMFWYRQQPGQSLTLIATANQGSEATYESGFVIDKFPISRPNLTFSTLTVSNMSPEDSSIYLCSGRVGNTEAFFGQGTRLTVV.

This clonotype was recorded at least ten times. The V and J genes are TRBV5-1 and TRBJ2-5; tentative D call: TRBD2 (6 bases). The CDR3 has 15 residues. Trimming pared 7 bases from V and 1 base from J, leaving 17 bases between. CDR1 and CDR2 (germline): SGHRS, YFSETQ. CDR3 region: CASSGVAYSQETQYF. The CDR3 nucleotides are TGCGCCAGCTCGGGGGTAGCGTACAGCCAAGAGACCCAGTACTTC.

This clonotype has ten or more counts. The rearrangement joins TRBV5-1 to TRBJ2-6; D is undetermined. Per the germline V gene, CDR1 is SGHRS and CDR2 is YFSETQ. This CDR3 region has 15 residues. Trimming left V 0 bases short and J 0 bases short, with 4 bases between. The CDR3 protein is CASSLDPSGANVLTF. CDR3 coding DNA: TGCGCCAGCAGCTTGGATCCCTCTGGGGCCAACGTCCTGACTTTC.

Ten or more counts support this clonotype. The chain combines TRBV4-2 with TRBJ2-1; 9 nucleotides line up with TRBD2. The ends lost 1 base at V and 2 bases at J; junction bases unmatched: 3. Germline-derived CDR1 and CDR2 are LGHNA and YNFKEQ. The CDR3 sequence is 16 residues long. The CDR3 spells CASSQATSGTYNEQFF. The CDR3 nucleotides are TGTGCCAGCAGCCAAGCGACTAGCGGTACCTACAATGAGCAGTTCTTC.

This clonotype has ten or more counts. The CDR3 loop is CASSPRDSRYSPLHF. The CDR3 DNA reads TGTGCCAGCAGCCCGAGGGACAGCAGATATTCACCCCTCCACTTT. The chain combines TRBV11-2 with TRBJ1-6, with 7 bases identical to TRBD1. CDR1 SGHAT and CDR2 FQNNGV come from the germline V gene. The CDR3 spans 15 residues. Losses at the gene ends were 5 bases for V and 8 bases for J; bases not matched to a gene: 9. Combining the CDR3 with reference TRBV11-2 and TRBJ1-6 gives the whole variable domain EAGVAQSPRYKIIEKRQSVAFWCNPISGHATLYWYQQILGQGPKLLIQFQNNGVVDDSQLPKDRFSAERLKGVDSTLKIQPAKLEDSAVYLCASSPRDSRYSPLHFGNGTRLTVT.